This T cell receptor (beta chain) is drawn from a study of glioma-infiltrating T cells after dendritic cell vaccination. Study-wide background: Patients received three intradermal dendritic cell vaccine injections at biweekly intervals.

As concerns this clone: Its antigen is currently unknown.

Selection required adequate fresh-frozen tumor tissue plus more than two years' survival data. The CDR3 runs to 15 residues. With 0 bases removed from V and 11 bases from J, the gap between germline ends came to 20 bases. Per germline, CDR1 SGHRS and CDR2 YFSETQ. The primer mix had 60 V beta and 13 J beta primers. TCRdb keeps only in-frame clones here, not all; method: immunoSEQ multiplex PCR. This table holds tens of thousands of clones, over 65% found once. Study outcomes and limitations: Complete blood and tumor specimen sets were limited to few patients.

This material consisted of blood, taken before dendritic cell vaccination. The V and J genes are TRBV5-1 and TRBJ1-1; a possible D gene is TRBD1 (5 bases). The clonotype was recovered from a human donor with glioblastoma. The CDR3 region has the DNA TGCGCCAGCAGCTTGGAGGGCGGGGGGGGATCGTTCGCTTTCTTT. Translated, it gives CASSLEGGGGSFAFF.